This is a list of T cell receptor beta chains from one sample in a study of blood T cell repertoires in COVID-19. Using immunoSEQ multiplex PCR, the repertoire was profiled, and TCRdb retains in-frame clones only, with some absent. The repertoire has some 240,000 clones, 84% of them found once; the top ten carry 1.4%. The sequenced material came from peripheral blood. These receptors all come from a middle-aged woman who had recovered from COVID-19. CDR3s include the opening cysteine and the closing phenylalanine or tryptophan. D genes are given only for firm matches. Size is omitted from some rows. Given values are once, few, many or a class for expanded clones.

V gene,clone size,J gene,D gene,CDR3 DNA,CDR3 protein
TRBV19,NA,TRBJ2-2,NA,TGTGCCAGTAGTATTTGGGGAGACGGGGAGCTGTTTTTT,CASSIWGDGELFF
TRBV7-9,NA,TRBJ2-1,NA,TGTGCCAGCAGCTGGGGCGACGGCCGGGACAATGAGCAGTTCTTC,CASSWGDGRDNEQFF
TRBV27,NA,TRBJ2-7,TRBD1,TGTGCCAGCACCGGGACAGACAAATACGAGCAGTACTTC,CASTGTDKYEQYF
TRBV4-3,NA,TRBJ1-1,NA,TGCGCCAGCAGCCAAGGATCAGGGGAACCGAGCACTGAAGCTTTCTTT,CASSQGSGEPSTEAFF
TRBV30,NA,TRBJ2-1,NA,TGTGCCTGGTATAAAACGGGCTCCTACAATGAGCAGTTCTTC,CAWYKTGSYNEQFF
TRBV6-5,NA,TRBJ1-3,NA,TGTGCCAGCAGTCGGACACAAACCTCTGGAAACACCATATATTTT,CASSRTQTSGNTIYF
TRBV5-1,NA,TRBJ2-3,NA,TGCGCCAGCAGCTTGGATGCAGGGGTTACAGATACGCAGTATTTT,CASSLDAGVTDTQYF
TRBV7-9,NA,TRBJ1-2,TRBD1,TGTGCCAGCAGCTTCGGACGACAGGGAAACTATGGCTACACCTTC,CASSFGRQGNYGYTF
TRBV6-5,once,TRBJ1-4,TRBD1,TGTGCCAGCAGTTACAAGAGGTCAGGGGGCGACGAAAAACTGTTTTTT,CASSYKRSGGDEKLFF
TRBV2,NA,TRBJ1-1,TRBD1,TGTGCCAGCAGGGACAGGGGGAGGGACACTGAAGCTTTCTTT,CASRDRGRDTEAFF
TRBV6-2/TRBV6-3,NA,TRBJ2-5,TRBD2,TGTGCCAGCAGTTACAGGATCGGGGGGGGCCGCCAAGAGACCCAGTACTTC,CASSYRIGGGRQETQYF
TRBV27,NA,TRBJ2-3,TRBD2,TGTGCCAGCAGAACTGCGGCCTTGACTAGCGGCACAGATACGCAGTATTTT,CASRTAALTSGTDTQYF
TRBV10-2,NA,TRBJ2-3,TRBD2,TGCGCCAGCACGGGGGGATTCACAGATACGCAGTATTTT,CASTGGFTDTQYF
TRBV7-9,NA,TRBJ2-1,NA,TGTGCCAGCAGCCCCAATACCGGGGAATACAATGAGCAGTTCTTC,CASSPNTGEYNEQFF
TRBV6-2/TRBV6-3,NA,TRBJ1-6,NA,TGTGCCAGCAGTACCTCCGTGAGGGTGGGAGTTAATTCACCCCTCCACTTT,CASSTSVRVGVNSPLHF
TRBV12-3/TRBV12-4,NA,TRBJ2-7,TRBD2,TGTGCCAGTCGGCGGGGGACCGACGAGCAGTACTTC,CASRRGTDEQYF
TRBV2,NA,TRBJ1-2,NA,TGTGCCAGCAGTGAAGGGTCAGGGGATGGCTACACCTTC,CASSEGSGDGYTF
TRBV25-1,few,TRBJ1-5,TRBD1,TGTGCCAGAAAGCGACCGGGACAGGGGAGTTGGAATCAGCCCCAGCATTTT,CARKRPGQGSWNQPQHF
TRBV25-1,once,TRBJ2-3,TRBD2,TGTGCCAGCAGGGAGAATGCGGGGGGGGGAGCAACAGATACGCAGTATTTT,CASRENAGGGATDTQYF
TRBV19,NA,TRBJ2-7,TRBD2,TGTGCCAGTAGTATAACTAGCGGGGTAACCTACGAGCAGTACTTC,CASSITSGVTYEQYF
TRBV24-1,NA,TRBJ2-2,TRBD1,TGTGCCACCAGTGATTTGTCCTCCGGGACAGGGAACACCGGGGAGCTGTTTTTT,CATSDLSSGTGNTGELFF
TRBV6-5,NA,TRBJ1-2,TRBD1,TGTGCCAGCAGTCCAGGACAGGGGCATGGCTACACCTTC,CASSPGQGHGYTF
TRBV30,NA,TRBJ1-1,NA,TGTGCCTCAGACATGAACACTGAAGCTTTCTTT,CASDMNTEAFF
TRBV5-1,NA,TRBJ2-3,TRBD2,TGCGCCAGCAGCACAGCGGAACTAGCGGGCACAGATACGCAGTATTTT,CASSTAELAGTDTQYF